The T cell receptor (beta chain) under discussion was sequenced for a study of T cells after posttransplantation cyclophosphamide. The study, taken as a whole, reports: Recipient CMV seropositivity and CMV reactivation strongly tracked TRB clonality. Later post-transplant blood repertoires were often dominated by donor CD8+ memory clones. Skin or GI-infiltrating T cells shared few TRB sequences with blood.

A marrow graft followed busulfan-fludarabine conditioning, with cyclophosphamide on days +3 and +4. This clone came up many times. Its antigen is not identified. Germline CDR1 MNHEY, CDR2 SVGAGI. The V and J ends lost 0 bases and 3 bases respectively, with 9 bases between them. The CDR3 spans 15 residues. TCRdb keeps only in-frame clones here, not all; method: immunoSEQ multiplex PCR. The sample yields some 14,000 clones, without any singletons. Specimen: PBMCs, collected around 1,100 days after allogeneic stem cell transplant with posttransplant cyclophosphamide. The sequence was obtained from a female patient aged 40-50 years who received an allogeneic stem cell transplant from a related donor, was CMV-positive, and had no GVHD. Some T cells may possibly be graft donor cells. The chain carries TRBV6-5 and TRBJ1-3; D call uncertain. The CDR3 DNA is TGTGCCAGCAGTTACTCGATCAGGAATGGAAACACCATATATTTT. Its translation is CASSYSIRNGNTIYF.